Each of the 31 T cell receptor beta chains below was sequenced from the same sample in a study of Graves' ophthalmopathy and Graves' hyperthyroidism. Amplified TCR beta CDR3 regions were obtained using RNA transcripts as template. HTBI primers were employed in first-round RT-PCR, then a second-round multiplex PCR followed. TCRdb reanalysed the multiplex PCR reads using MiXCR and keeps one entry per CDR3 protein. The sample holds about 370,000 distinct CDR3 sequences; roughly 17% are singletons and the top ten take approximately 2.4%. Sequenced: peripheral blood. Receptors were obtained from an adult woman with stable Graves' hyperthyroidism.

This clonotype was recorded at least ten times. The chain has TRBV29-1 and TRBJ1-1, with D possibly TRBD1 on 6 matching bases. This CDR3 spans 14 amino acids. CDR1 is SQVTM, CDR2 ANQGSEA, per germline. V was shortened by 3 bases and J by 4 bases, with 15 bases between the two germline ends. The CDR3 DNA reads TGCAGCGTTGATCGCCGACAGGTTGTCACTGAAGCTTTCTTT. Its protein is CSVDRRQVVTEAFF.

There are many counts of this clonotype. The chain uses TRBV4-1 and TRBJ2-3, with 13 bases aligning to TRBD2. The junction had 3 bases not matched to a gene; V was cut back by 1 base and J by 2 bases. The CDR3 extends over 17 amino acids. Looked up from germline, CDR1 is MGHRA and CDR2 is YSYEKL. The CDR3 sequence: CASSQAGLAGTTDTQYF. CDR3 DNA sequence: TGCGCCAGCAGCCAAGCGGGACTAGCGGGAACCACAGATACGCAGTATTTT.

The V gene is TRBV5-1, the J gene TRBJ2-7; D is undetermined. The CDR3 has 14 residues. The V gene lost 5 bases and the J gene lost 4 bases, with 16 bases spanning the gap. CDR1 is SGHRS and CDR2 is YFSETQ in the germline V gene. The CDR3 spells CASSYTETRYEQYF. In DNA form, the CDR3 reads TGCGCCAGCAGTTACACAGAGACCCGATACGAGCAGTACTTC.

This clonotype was picked up many times. The chain links TRBV25-1 to TRBJ1-2; D uncertain. V was pared by 3 bases and J by 4 bases, with 18 bases between. The germline CDR1 and CDR2 sequences are MGHDK and SYGVNS. The CDR3 has 16 amino acids. CDR3 amino acids: CASSDSLNSGTYGYTF. The CDR3 coding sequence is TGTGCCAGCAGTGATAGTTTAAACAGCGGAACCTATGGCTACACCTTC.

This clonotype was seen at least ten times. The gene calls are TRBV7-2 and TRBJ1-3; 7 nucleotides agree with TRBD1. Per germline, CDR1 SGHTA and CDR2 FQGNSA. V trimming: 4 bases; J trimming: 2 bases; junction bases outside the gene matches: 5. The CDR3 covers 15 residues. CDR3 protein: CASSSSGTAGNTIYF. The CDR3 DNA reads as TGTGCCAGCAGCTCCTCGGGGACAGCTGGAAACACCATATATTTT.

This clonotype was seen a handful of times. The V and J genes are TRBV7-3 and TRBJ2-6, with D unclear. Trimming left V 5 bases short and J 4 bases short, with 6 bases between. Germline V gene data show CDR1 as SGHTA and CDR2 as FQGTGA. The CDR3 consists of 13 residues. Here the CDR3 DNA reads TGTGCCAGCAGCCCCCTAGGGGCCAACGTCCTGACTTTC. Protein: CASSPLGANVLTF.

This clonotype has just a few counts. This chain links TRBV6-1 with TRBJ1-1; D remains ambiguous. The CDR3 is 13 residues long. Germline assignment: CDR1 MNHNS and CDR2 SASEGT. V lost 1 base and J 4 bases, leaving 7 bases between the germline ends. This CDR3 reads CASSEVVATEAFF. In DNA form, the CDR3 reads TGTGCCAGCAGTGAAGTAGTAGCCACTGAAGCTTTCTTT.

This clonotype was counted ten times or more. The chain combines TRBV7-9 with TRBJ1-1; D gene unclear. Germline V CDR1 and CDR2: SEHNR, FQNEAQ (reference sequence). The V gene lost 3 bases and the J gene lost 4 bases, with 9 bases spanning the gap. The CDR3 length is 13 residues. CDR3 in DNA: TGTGCCAGCAGCTTCGGGGTTATCACTGAAGCTTTCTTT. This gives the protein CASSFGVITEAFF.

This clonotype was detected many times. This chain links TRBV12-3 or TRBV12-4 with TRBJ2-7, with D possibly being TRBD1 (6 bases). The CDR3 has 14 residues. Trimming removed 6 bases at V and 0 bases at J, with 12 bases between. The CDR3 loop reads CASRPTGLSYEQYF. CDR3 in DNA: TGTGCCAGCAGACCGACAGGACTCTCCTACGAGCAGTACTTC.

This clonotype was picked up many times. The chain is built from TRBV6-5 and TRBJ1-2; no reliable D call. Germline V lookup: CDR1 MNHEY, CDR2 SVGAGI. With 2 bases removed from V and 6 bases from J, the gap between germline ends came to 13 bases. The CDR3 covers 14 residues. This chain's CDR3 is CASSYVSQADGYTF. CDR3 DNA sequence: TGTGCCAGCAGTTACGTGTCCCAGGCGGATGGCTACACCTTC.

This clonotype appeared many times. The chain uses TRBV5-1 and TRBJ2-4, with no clear D. Looked up from germline, CDR1 is SGHRS and CDR2 is YFSETQ. V lost 7 bases, J lost 6 bases, and 20 bases lay in between. The CDR3 runs 15 residues. This CDR3 is CASAEAPIAGNIQYF. CDR3 in DNA: TGCGCCAGCGCCGAGGCGCCGATAGCCGGAAACATTCAGTACTTC.

This clonotype was observed many times. V usage is TRBV6-1 and J usage is TRBJ1-1, with D uncertain. Trimming took 7 bases from V and 3 from J, leaving 12 bases between them. The CDR3 has 13 residues. Germline lookup yields CDR1 MNHNS and CDR2 SASEGT. The DNA of the CDR3 is TGTGCCAGCACCAAGGCCGGTTACACTGAAGCTTTCTTT. Protein: CASTKAGYTEAFF.

This clonotype was counted at least ten times. The chain couples TRBV20-1 to TRBJ1-1; D is perhaps TRBD1 (6 bases). Trimming left V 8 bases short and J 5 bases short, with 12 bases between. CDR1 and CDR2 (germline): DFQATT, SNEGSKA (reference sequence). This CDR3 has 11 amino acids. The CDR3 DNA reads as TGCAGTATAGGGGGTGCTACTGAAGCTTTCTTT. Translation gives CSIGGATEAFF.

This clonotype was found many times. The V gene is TRBV11-1, the J gene TRBJ2-2, with 10 bases aligning to TRBD2. The V gene's germline CDR1 is SGHAT and CDR2 FQDESV (reference sequence). With V trimmed by 3 bases and J by 4 bases, 5 bases remained unmatched. CDR3 length: 16 residues. CDR3 sequence (DNA): TGTGCCAGCAGCTTGGTGACTAGCGGGCTCACCGGGGAGCTGTTTTTT. It yields the protein CASSLVTSGLTGELFF.

Ten or more counts support this clonotype. The V gene is TRBV28, the J gene TRBJ1-1; no reliable D call. This CDR3 region has 15 residues. The V end was cut by 2 bases, the J end by 4 bases, with 14 bases between. The germline gives CDR1 MDHEN, CDR2 SYDVKM. The CDR3 reads CASSLPEAIGTEAFF. The CDR3 DNA reads TGTGCCAGCAGTTTACCGGAAGCTATCGGCACTGAAGCTTTCTTT.

This clonotype showed up many times. The J gene is TRBJ2-7, the V gene TRBV4-1; D might be TRBD2 (5 bases). The CDR3 is made up of 15 amino acids. Germline V lookup: CDR1 MGHRA, CDR2 YSYEKL. Trimming removed 0 bases at V and 2 bases at J, with 11 bases between. CDR3 sequence reads: CASSQDTSPPYEQYF. The CDR3 nucleotides are TGCGCCAGCAGCCAAGACACTAGTCCCCCCTACGAGCAGTACTTC.

V is TRBV20-1 and J is TRBJ2-7, with D perhaps matching TRBD2 (6 bases). Germline CDR1 and CDR2: DFQATT and SNEGSKA (reference sequence). The CDR3 spans 15 residues. Trimming took 0 bases from V and 3 from J, leaving 15 bases between them. DNA of the CDR3: TGCAGTGCTAGAGATACAGCGGGCTTACTCTACGAGCAGTACTTC. It codes for CSARDTAGLLYEQYF.

The chain has TRBV28 and TRBJ1-6; 9 positions agree with TRBD1. V lost 6 bases to trimming and J lost 7 bases; unmatched junction nucleotides: 7. From germline, CDR1 is MDHEN and CDR2 SYDVKM. The CDR3 has 15 amino acids. The chain's CDR3 is CASSLTGTGNSPLHF. For the CDR3, the DNA is TGTGCCAGCAGCCTTACCGGGACAGGGAATTCACCCCTCCACTTT. Supplemented by reference TRBV28 and TRBJ1-6, the full variable domain reads DVKVTQSSRYLVKRTGEKVFLECVQDMDHENMFWYRQDPGLGLRLIYFSYDVKMKEKGDIPEGYSVSREKKERFSLILESASTNQTSMYLCASSLTGTGNSPLHFGNGTRLTVT.

This clonotype has ten or more counts. The chain uses TRBV7-2 and TRBJ2-7, with 11 bases identical to TRBD1. CDR3 length equals 14 residues. V was clipped by 5 bases and J by 4 bases; unmatched bases: 4. Germline V lookup: CDR1 SGHTA, CDR2 FQGNSA. As DNA, the CDR3 is TGTGCCAGCAGCCAGGGACAGGGGGGGTACGAGCAGTACTTC. Its protein product is CASSQGQGGYEQYF.

This clonotype was seen ten or more times. The genes are TRBV11-2 and TRBJ2-7, with 8 bases identical to TRBD2. With 2 bases clipped from V and 4 bases from J, the junction kept 7 bases outside the gene matches. The CDR3 loop spans 15 amino acids. Germline lookup yields CDR1 SGHAT and CDR2 FQNNGV. In DNA form, the CDR3 reads TGTGCCAGCAGCTTACCCTTAGCGGGAAGGTACGAGCAGTACTTC. Translation gives CASSLPLAGRYEQYF. Combining the CDR3 with reference TRBV11-2 and TRBJ2-7 gives the whole variable domain EAGVAQSPRYKIIEKRQSVAFWCNPISGHATLYWYQQILGQGPKLLIQFQNNGVVDDSQLPKDRFSAERLKGVDSTLKIQPAKLEDSAVYLCASSLPLAGRYEQYFGPGTRLTVT.

This clonotype was seen at least ten times. This rearrangement joins TRBV27 to TRBJ1-1; D may be TRBD1 (6 bases). This CDR3 region has 16 residues. Germline values: CDR1 MNHEY, CDR2 SMNVEV (reference sequence). V was trimmed by 7 bases and J by 0 bases, leaving 18 bases between them. The DNA for the CDR3 is TGTGCCAGCAAGGTTGGGGGCGTAGGGTTGAACACTGAAGCTTTCTTT. Translated, it gives CASKVGGVGLNTEAFF.

V usage is TRBV27 and J usage is TRBJ1-2, with 9 nucleotides matching TRBD1. The CDR3 is 14 amino acids. Trimming cost V 4 bases and J 4 bases; bases outside gene matches: 4. Germline V lookup: CDR1 MNHEY, CDR2 SMNVEV (reference sequence). The CDR3 DNA is TGTGCCAGCAGTTGGACAGGGGAAGGCTATGGCTACACCTTC. It codes for CASSWTGEGYGYTF.

This CDR3 is CASSLRISTAEAFF. CDR3 nucleotide sequence: TGTGCCAGCAGCTTGCGTATTTCTACCGCTGAAGCTTTCTTT. The chain combines TRBV5-6 with TRBJ1-1; no definite D call. The CDR3 has 14 residues. In germline, CDR1 is SGHDT, CDR2 YYEEEE. V gave up 1 base and J gave up 6 bases, with 13 bases separating them.

This clonotype was detected many times. The chain has TRBV20-1 and TRBJ1-6; 7 bases align to TRBD1. With 6 bases clipped from V and 7 bases from J, the junction kept 6 bases outside the gene matches. This CDR3 is built from 13 residues. CDR1 DFQATT and CDR2 SNEGSKA come from the germline V gene (reference sequence). CDR3 region: CSANRGWNSPLHF. The CDR3 nucleotides read TGCAGTGCCAACAGGGGATGGAATTCACCCCTCCACTTT.

This clonotype was counted at least ten times. The rearrangement links TRBV28 to TRBJ1-6; D remains unclear. This CDR3 has 13 residues. The V gene's germline CDR1 is MDHEN and CDR2 SYDVKM. V lost 8 bases to trimming and J lost 4 bases, with 9 bases between them. The CDR3 loop is CASRRGYNSPLHF. In nucleotides, the CDR3 is TGTGCCAGCCGCCGAGGGTATAATTCACCCCTCCACTTT.

Ten or more counts support this clonotype. The J gene is TRBJ2-7, the V gene TRBV24-1; 7 nucleotides match TRBD2. The J segment lost 5 bases and the V segment lost 3 bases, leaving 9 bases of the junction unmatched. Germline CDR1 reads KGHDR; CDR2 reads SFDVKD. This CDR3 has 15 amino acids. The CDR3 DNA reads as TGTGCCACCAGTGATGGCGGGAGAACCGTCCACGAGCAGTACTTC. Its protein product is CATSDGGRTVHEQYF.

This clonotype appeared many times. The chain couples TRBV28 to TRBJ2-2; 12 bases fit TRBD1. CDR3 size: 19 residues. Losses at the gene ends were 4 bases for V and 5 bases for J; bases not matched to a gene: 14. Germline CDR1 MDHEN, CDR2 SYDVKM. The CDR3 protein is CASSSRKGGGQGATGELFF. For the CDR3, the DNA is TGTGCCAGCAGTTCCCGCAAGGGGGGGGGACAGGGGGCGACCGGGGAGCTGTTTTTT.

This clonotype came up many times. This chain joins TRBV7-2 and TRBJ2-5; no firm D call. Germline assignment: CDR1 SGHTA and CDR2 FQGNSA. CDR3 length: 12 amino acids. V shed 5 bases and J shed 4 bases, with 8 bases lying between them. CDR3 nucleotides: TGTGCCAGCAGCCGGATAGGAGAGACCCAGTACTTC. It translates to CASSRIGETQYF.

This clonotype was detected many times. V gene TRBV13 combines with J gene TRBJ1-1; D perhaps matches TRBD1 (5 bases). The CDR3 spans 15 residues. The V gene's germline CDR1 is PRHDT and CDR2 FYEKMQ (reference sequence). V lost 4 bases, J lost 2 bases, and 14 bases lay in between. CDR3 bases: TGTGCCAGCAGCTCCCCCACGGACATAAACACTGAAGCTTTCTTT. This translates into CASSSPTDINTEAFF.

The rearrangement joins TRBV12-3 or TRBV12-4 to TRBJ2-7; tentatively, D is TRBD2 (5 bases). Trimming removed 7 bases from V and 0 bases from J, with 13 bases in between. This CDR3 is 14 amino acids long. DNA of the CDR3: TGTGCCAGCACCCGGGGTATTCCCTCCTACGAGCAGTACTTC. Its translation is CASTRGIPSYEQYF.

This clonotype occurred many times. Sequence at one end of the junction differs from germline and may be a read error. The V gene is TRBV28, the J gene TRBJ2-7; D is unclear. This CDR3 comprises 14 residues. Germline CDR1 is MDHEN and CDR2 is SYDVKM. Here the CDR3 reads CASSSLGGRYEQYF. The CDR3 DNA is TGTGCCAGTAGTTCCCTGGGCGGCCGCTACGAGCAGTACTTC.